This T cell receptor beta chain was recovered during a study of blood T cell repertoires in COVID-19 (dated by TCRdb to about 2020). Study-wide context: Samples from collaborators originated in the United States, Italy and Spain and spanned both the acute and convalescent phases of COVID-19. Samples were obtained from the ongoing ImmuneRACE study (first 160 participants) and from 950 to 1,500 subjects provided by 6 global collaborators. The material from the prospective study consisted of cDNA or gDNA derived from T cells, B-cell-depleted T cells, or PBMCs. Where HLA class I and class II types were available, the types were taken from metadata supplied by the sample provider, not from assay-based typing. A de-identified subject ID, COVID-19 status, age in years and sex were almost always included in the sample metadata. Subjects who had been exposed to COVID-19, were actively infected with it, or had recovered from it provided the deeply sampled blood TCRbeta repertoires that made up the dataset. The repertoires were released in a freely available public database meant as a resource for research on the immune response to SARS-CoV-2.

Study-wide findings and limitations: Clinical and demographic metadata were provided uncurated, with the amount varying by source and participant.

TCRbeta CDR3 regions were amplified from genomic DNA using the immunoSEQ Assay, a bias-controlled multiplex PCR. The published analysis was carried out like this. The number of nucleated cells in each sample was estimated by amplification of reference gene primers within the assay. To quantify the absolute abundance of each unique TCRbeta CDR3 rearrangement, sequence reads were collapsed and filtered. For each sample, productive Simpson clonality was calculated as the square root of Simpson's diversity index across productive rearrangements. TCRdb took over this immuneACCESS table, retaining in-frame rearrangements with V and J assigned. Such tables are incomplete; in checked studies, under half of the missing clones stem from an unresolved V gene, and the remainder is unexplained. The DNA gave D and trimming, while V, J and clone size come from that table. Counted in this sample were more than 100,000 clones; about 87% of them appeared once. Of the sample, about an eighth is held by the ten largest clones.

A note on this clone: This clone's antigen is unknown. No base quality information exists; no much larger clone differs at one position.

Each collaborating institution followed its own protocols to collect whole blood in K2EDTA tubes. For TCRbeta analysis, collaborator samples were shipped as frozen whole blood, as isolated PBMCs, or as DNA extracted from either sample type. Including cysteine and phenylalanine, the CDR3 has 13 amino acids. CDR3 DNA only is kept here, 39 bases in frame from base 1. The CDR1 and CDR2 encoded by the germline V gene are MNHEY and SVGAGI. At the junction V is shortened by 6 bases and J by 3 bases; bases outside the gene matches: 2. The clonotype originates from a human donor in a cohort sampled during active or convalescent COVID-19. Material for sequencing was peripheral blood. The rearranged segments are TRBV6-5 and TRBJ1-2; TRBD1 agrees with 9 junctional bases. The CDR3 region: CASSWDRDYGYTF. The DNA sequence is given as TGTGCCAGCAGCTGGGACAGGGACTATGGCTACACCTTC.